This TCR beta chain is from a study of spatial heterogeneity in lung cancer. Study results and caveats: Counts of expanded alpha and beta TCRs within tumors tracked the tumor nonsynonymous mutation count.

This clonotype has ten or more counts. Its antigen is as yet unknown. The length of the CDR3 is 15 residues. Germline CDR1 reads DFQATT; CDR2 reads SNEGSKA (reference sequence). Trimming took 3 bases from V and 8 from J, leaving 20 bases between them. Time point indicated: sample taken at primary tumor resection. Just over 70 TRACERx patients with early, untreated non-small cell lung cancer donated samples. From the 5' RACE reads, TCRdb called clonotypes with MiXCR, one entry per CDR3 protein. The repertoire holds 3,000 to 3,500 distinct CDR3 sequences, with approximately 10% as singletons. The TCR sequence derives from a male donor with early-stage non-small cell lung cancer. The sample here was lung tumor tissue, taken at surgery. V and J are TRBV20-1 and TRBJ2-1; D not certain. CDR3 DNA: TGCAGTGCTAGGCAGAAGTTAGAGTTTAACGATGAGCAGTTCTTC. Translation gives CSARQKLEFNDEQFF.